This note documents a single TCR beta chain sequence. This specimen comes from a study of shared clonotypes between healthy human individuals. In the naive CD8 group, cells lacked CD45RO and were positively selected for CCR7, so terminally differentiated effector memory CD45RA+ cells were left out. The table came from immunoSEQ multiplex PCR; TCRdb's copy has only in-frame clones and leaves some out. The data contain some 2.1 million clones, just over 90% of them singletons. CDR1 and CDR2 (germline): LNHDA, SQIVND (reference sequence). J lost 6 bases, V lost 9 bases, and 10 bases had no gene match. CDR3 size: 13 residues.

The sequenced material came from naive CD8+ T cells from PBMCs. This receptor was obtained from a man between 18 and 35 years old in good health. Some clones in this sample may be carry-over from other donors' samples. The chain employs TRBV19 and TRBJ1-1; 7 positions match TRBD1. Written as DNA, the CDR3 is TGTGCCAGCCTTGGACAGGAGTTTCCTGAAGCTTTCTTT. As protein: CASLGQEFPEAFF.